This is a list of T cell receptor beta chains from one sample in a study of regulatory and conventional T cells in RAG deficiency. The method was immunoSEQ multiplex PCR; TCRdb's version includes in-frame clones alone and lacks a portion of them. The sample lists 30,000 to 40,000 clones; about three quarters were seen once. This sample also appeared in a second study, on regulatory T cells.

Specimen: CD4+ effector T cells sorted from blood. Every receptor here comes from a human donor in good health. The CDR3 runs from the conserved cysteine through the conserved F or W. Fields, in order: D gene, V gene, clone size, J gene, CDR3 protein, CDR3 DNA. A D gene is named only where the DNA matches it firmly. Clone size is shown for a subset of rows, as once, few, many or a class of expanded clone.

>TRBD1|TRBV4-1|few|TRBJ1-2
CASSQGDRDDGYTF
TGCGCCAGCAGCCAAGGGGACAGGGACGATGGCTACACCTTC
>TRBD1|TRBV12-5|NA|TRBJ2-7
CASGVDRGLGEQYF
TGTGCTAGTGGTGTTGACAGGGGGTTGGGTGAGCAGTACTTC
>TRBD2|TRBV28|NA|TRBJ2-7
CASSLVAGGPREQYF
TGTGCCAGCAGTTTAGTAGCGGGGGGCCCCCGCGAGCAGTACTTC
>NA|TRBV15|NA|TRBJ1-4
CATSRDSRAFNEKLFF
TGTGCCACCAGCAGAGATTCGAGGGCTTTTAATGAAAAACTGTTTTTT
>TRBD1|TRBV28|NA|TRBJ1-1
CASRSGTGGGGTEAFF
TGTGCCAGCAGGTCCGGGACAGGGGGTGGCGGGACTGAAGCTTTCTTT
>NA|TRBV19|NA|TRBJ1-5
CASSIDIRGVYSNQPQHF
TGTGCCAGTAGTATAGATATACGGGGAGTCTATAGCAATCAGCCCCAGCATTTT
>NA|TRBV11-2|NA|TRBJ1-1
CASSLDLPGPNTEAFF
TGTGCCAGCAGCTTAGATCTGCCAGGGCCAAACACTGAAGCTTTCTTT
>NA|TRBV6-1|NA|TRBJ2-2
CASGRIGELFF
TGTGCCAGCGGGAGAATCGGGGAGCTGTTTTTT
>NA|TRBV2|NA|TRBJ1-5
CASSVQPSSNQPQHF
TGTGCCAGCAGTGTGCAGCCTAGCAGCAATCAGCCCCAGCATTTT
>NA|TRBV7-2|NA|TRBJ2-7
CASSLEGGEQYF
TGTGCCAGCAGCTTAGAGGGTGGTGAGCAGTACTTC
>TRBD2|TRBV30|NA|TRBJ2-6
CAGGGRQNSGANVLTF
TGTGCCGGGGGGGGGAGACAGAACTCTGGGGCCAACGTCCTGACTTTC
>TRBD1|TRBV9|NA|TRBJ1-3
CASSPRTGELTIYF
TGTGCCAGCAGCCCCCGGACAGGCGAACTCACCATATATTTT
>NA|TRBV15|few|TRBJ2-7
CATSREGSSYEQYF
TGTGCCACCAGCAGAGAGGGGAGCAGCTACGAGCAGTACTTC
>NA|TRBV5-6|NA|TRBJ2-7
CASSFAILTGGEQYF
TGTGCCAGCAGCTTTGCCATCTTAACGGGCGGCGAGCAGTACTTC
>NA|TRBV7-3|NA|TRBJ1-1
CASSLTSLALNTEAFF
TGTGCCAGCAGCTTAACGAGTCTGGCCTTGAACACTGAAGCTTTCTTT
>NA|TRBV4-1|NA|TRBJ1-1
CASSQDRARITEAFF
TGCGCCAGCAGCCAAGATCGAGCCAGGATCACTGAAGCTTTCTTT
>NA|TRBV5-6|once|TRBJ2-1
CASRGGKGLMPQFF
TGTGCCAGCAGAGGGGGGAAAGGATTGATGCCTCAGTTCTTC
>NA|TRBV20-1|once|TRBJ2-1
CSASGNNEQFF
TGCAGTGCTAGTGGGAACAATGAGCAGTTCTTC
>NA|TRBV7-2|NA|TRBJ1-4
CASSPEGGSNGKLFF
TGTGCCAGCAGCCCGGAGGGGGGAAGTAACGGAAAACTGTTTTTT
>NA|TRBV5-4|few|TRBJ1-2
CASRTIRGGYTF
TGTGCCAGCCGGACGATCAGGGGTGGCTACACCTTC
>NA|TRBV19|once|TRBJ2-7
CASSIVRTNSYEQYF
TGTGCCAGTAGTATCGTTAGGACTAACTCCTACGAGCAGTACTTC
>NA|TRBV29-1|NA|TRBJ2-5
CSVDPLHQETQYF
TGCAGCGTTGATCCTCTCCACCAAGAGACCCAGTACTTC
>NA|TRBV9|NA|TRBJ2-3
CASSVRGVTDTQYF
TGTGCCAGCAGCGTCCGCGGGGTCACAGATACGCAGTATTTT
>TRBD2|TRBV30|NA|TRBJ2-1
CAWSVKLAGGSWEQFF
TGTGCCTGGAGTGTGAAGCTAGCGGGGGGCAGTTGGGAGCAGTTCTTC
>NA|TRBV29-1|NA|TRBJ1-4
CSVERPRTAPAPRTNEKLFF
TGCAGCGTTGAACGCCCCCGGACAGCTCCGGCGCCTAGAACTAATGAAAAACTGTTTTTT
>NA|TRBV28|once|TRBJ1-3
CASMRGNTIYF
TGTGCCAGCATGAGGGGAAACACCATATATTTT
>NA|TRBV2|NA|TRBJ2-7
CASSGGVYEQYF
TGTGCCAGCAGCGGGGGCGTCTACGAGCAGTACTTC
>NA|TRBV30|NA|TRBJ1-2
CAWSVQGGRVLYGYTF
TGTGCCTGGAGTGTACAGGGAGGGAGGGTCCTCTATGGCTACACTTTC